This T cell receptor (beta chain) was observed in a study of blood T cell repertoires in COVID-19. This clone was seen a few times. Germline V gene data show CDR1 as SGHRS and CDR2 as YFSETQ. CDR3 length: 14 residues. Trimming took 4 bases from V and 1 from J, leaving 11 bases between them. TCRdb's table, derived via immunoSEQ multiplex PCR, lists solely in-frame clones and lacks some. This table holds a few hundred thousand clones, roughly four fifths found once. The TCR was taken from a woman older than 75 with COVID-19, enrolled during active disease. J is TRBJ1-1 and V is TRBV5-1; perhaps TRBD1 as D (6 bases). Sequencing input: peripheral blood. Here the CDR3 reads CASSPGQTNTEAFF. CDR3 in DNA: TGCGCCAGCAGCCCCGGACAGACGAACACTGAAGCTTTCTTT. Looking up the rest from reference TRBV5-1 and TRBJ1-1 gives the full variable domain: KAGVTQTPRYLIKTRGQQVTLSCSPISGHRSVSWYQQTPGQGLQFLFEYFSETQRNKGNFPGRFSGRQFSNSRSEMNVSTLELGDSALYLCASSPGQTNTEAFFGQGTRLTVV.